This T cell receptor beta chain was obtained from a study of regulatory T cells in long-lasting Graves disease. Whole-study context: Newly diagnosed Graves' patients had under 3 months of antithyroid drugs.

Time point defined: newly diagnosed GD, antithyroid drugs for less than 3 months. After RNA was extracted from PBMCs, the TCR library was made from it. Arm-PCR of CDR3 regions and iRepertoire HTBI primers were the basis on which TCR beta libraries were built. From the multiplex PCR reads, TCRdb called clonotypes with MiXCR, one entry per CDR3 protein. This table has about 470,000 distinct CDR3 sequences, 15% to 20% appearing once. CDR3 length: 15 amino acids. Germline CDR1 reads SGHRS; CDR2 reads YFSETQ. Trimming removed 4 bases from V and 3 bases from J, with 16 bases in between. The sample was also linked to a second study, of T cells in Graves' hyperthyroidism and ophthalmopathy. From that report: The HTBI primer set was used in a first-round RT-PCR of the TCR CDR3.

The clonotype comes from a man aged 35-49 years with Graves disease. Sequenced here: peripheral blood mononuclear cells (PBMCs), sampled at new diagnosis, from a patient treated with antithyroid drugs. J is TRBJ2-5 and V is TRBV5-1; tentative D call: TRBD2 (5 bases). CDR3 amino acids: CASSPYGETEETQYF. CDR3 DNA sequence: TGCGCCAGCAGCCCGTACGGGGAAACTGAAGAGACCCAGTACTTC. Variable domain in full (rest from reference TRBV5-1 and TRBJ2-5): KAGVTQTPRYLIKTRGQQVTLSCSPISGHRSVSWYQQTPGQGLQFLFEYFSETQRNKGNFPGRFSGRQFSNSRSEMNVSTLELGDSALYLCASSPYGETEETQYFGPGTRLLVL.